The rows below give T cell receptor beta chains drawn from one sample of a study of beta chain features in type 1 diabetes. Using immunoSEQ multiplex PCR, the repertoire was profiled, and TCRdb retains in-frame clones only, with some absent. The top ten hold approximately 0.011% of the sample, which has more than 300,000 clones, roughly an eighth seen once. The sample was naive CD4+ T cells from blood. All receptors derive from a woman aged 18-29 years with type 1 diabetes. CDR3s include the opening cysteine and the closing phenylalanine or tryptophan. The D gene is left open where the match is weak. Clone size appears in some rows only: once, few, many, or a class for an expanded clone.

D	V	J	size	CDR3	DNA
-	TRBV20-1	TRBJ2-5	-	CTAGNQETQYF	TGCACCGCAGGGAACCAAGAGACCCAGTACTTC
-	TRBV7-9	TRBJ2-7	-	CASSSDSDEQYF	TGTGCCAGCAGCTCGGACTCAGACGAGCAGTACTTC
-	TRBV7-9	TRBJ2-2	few	CARTGTGNTGELFF	TGTGCTAGAACCGGGACTGGGAACACCGGGGAGCTGTTTTTT
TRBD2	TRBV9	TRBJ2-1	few	CASSFSGHSSNEQFF	TGTGCCAGCAGTTTTAGCGGGCATTCAAGTAATGAGCAGTTCTTC
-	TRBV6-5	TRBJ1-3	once	CASSYEGGSGNTIYF	TGTGCCAGCAGTTACGAGGGAGGCTCTGGAAACACCATATATTTT
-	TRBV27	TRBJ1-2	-	CASSPEGYYGYTF	TGTGCCAGCAGCCCAGAGGGTTACTATGGCTACACCTTC
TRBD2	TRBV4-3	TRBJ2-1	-	CASSLGGGNEQFF	TGCGCCAGCAGTCTCGGGGGGGGCAATGAGCAGTTCTTC
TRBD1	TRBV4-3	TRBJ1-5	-	CASSQDRTGWQPQHF	TGCGCCAGCAGCCAAGATAGGACAGGGTGGCAGCCCCAGCATTTT
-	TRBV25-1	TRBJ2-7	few	CASSESTGREQYF	TGTGCCAGCAGTGAATCAACAGGGCGAGAGCAGTACTTC
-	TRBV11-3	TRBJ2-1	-	CASSLADGGDEQFF	TGTGCCAGCAGCTTAGCGGACGGGGGAGATGAGCAGTTCTTC
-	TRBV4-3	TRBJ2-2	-	CASSLDSTGELFF	TGCGCCAGCAGCCTAGACAGCACCGGGGAGCTGTTTTTT
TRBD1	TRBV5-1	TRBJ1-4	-	CASSGGQSNEKLFF	TGCGCCAGCAGCGGGGGACAGAGTAATGAAAAACTGTTTTTT
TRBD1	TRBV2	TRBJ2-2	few	CASRRTGQRAGELFF	TGTGCCAGCAGAAGGACAGGTCAAAGGGCCGGGGAGCTGTTTTTT
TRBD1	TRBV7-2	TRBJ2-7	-	CASNRDRGSYEQYF	TGTGCCAGCAACCGGGACAGGGGATCCTACGAGCAGTACTTC
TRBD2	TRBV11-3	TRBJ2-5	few	CASSRSGSGTQYF	TGTGCCAGCAGCCGCAGCGGGAGCGGGACCCAGTACTTC
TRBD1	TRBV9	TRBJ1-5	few	CASSGGTGDRPQHF	TGTGCCAGCAGCGGGGGGACAGGCGATCGGCCCCAGCATTTT
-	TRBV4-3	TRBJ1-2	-	CASSQAQGTYGYTF	TGCGCCAGCAGCCAAGCGCAGGGGACATATGGCTACACCTTC
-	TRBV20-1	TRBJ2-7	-	CSAHNTYEQYF	TGCAGTGCCCATAATACATACGAGCAGTACTTC
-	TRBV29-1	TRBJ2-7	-	CSAQSGTYEQYF	TGCAGCGCCCAGTCAGGCACCTACGAGCAGTACTTC
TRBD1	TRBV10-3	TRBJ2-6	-	CAISGTGASGANVLTF	TGTGCCATCAGTGGGACAGGGGCGTCTGGGGCCAACGTCCTGACTTTC
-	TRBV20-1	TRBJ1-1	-	CSAPGNTEAFF	TGCAGTGCCCCAGGGAACACTGAAGCTTTCTTT
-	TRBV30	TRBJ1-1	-	CAWAKSLIAGNEAFF	TGTGCCTGGGCAAAGTCCCTTATTGCGGGGAATGAAGCTTTCTTT
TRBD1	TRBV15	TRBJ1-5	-	CATSANRGSNQPQHF	TGTGCCACCAGCGCCAACAGGGGAAGCAATCAGCCCCAGCATTTT
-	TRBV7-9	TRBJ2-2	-	CASSLLLHGSGELFF	TGTGCCAGCAGCTTATTACTACATGGGTCCGGGGAGCTGTTTTTT
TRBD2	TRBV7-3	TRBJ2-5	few	CASSLRRPSGRRGGETQYF	TGTGCCAGCAGCTTACGGCGGCCTAGCGGGAGGAGGGGCGGAGAGACCCAGTACTTC
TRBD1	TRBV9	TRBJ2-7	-	CASSSGTGPPYEQYF	TGTGCCAGCAGCTCCGGGACAGGACCACCCTACGAGCAGTACTTC
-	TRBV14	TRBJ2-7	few	CASSQEEALGQYF	TGTGCCAGCAGCCAAGAAGAGGCCTTGGGGCAGTACTTC
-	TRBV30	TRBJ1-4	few	CAWSVTPGEGEKLFF	TGTGCCTGGAGTGTGACCCCGGGCGAGGGTGAAAAACTGTTTTTT
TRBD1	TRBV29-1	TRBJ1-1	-	CSVGDRATEAFF	TGCAGCGTTGGGGACAGGGCTACTGAAGCTTTCTTT
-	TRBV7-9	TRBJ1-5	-	CASSQSSGNQPQHF	TGTGCCAGCAGCCAGTCGTCAGGGAATCAGCCCCAGCATTTT
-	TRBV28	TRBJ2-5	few	CASSFPPGETQYF	TGTGCCAGCAGCTTTCCCCCCGGGGAGACCCAGTACTTC
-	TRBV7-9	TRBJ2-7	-	CASSTRDLFSHEQYF	TGTGCCAGCAGCACCAGGGATCTTTTCTCCCACGAGCAGTACTTC
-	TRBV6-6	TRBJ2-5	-	CASSPQGETQYF	TGTGCCAGCAGCCCACAGGGTGAGACCCAGTACTTC
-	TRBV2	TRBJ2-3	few	CASTRAGARDTQYF	TGTGCCAGCACCCGGGCGGGGGCGCGGGATACGCAGTATTTT
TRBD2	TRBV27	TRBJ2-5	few	CASSSPGTTSETQYF	TGTGCCAGCAGTTCCCCCGGGACTACCTCGGAGACCCAGTACTTC
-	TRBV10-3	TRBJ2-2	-	CAISAGLFTGELFF	TGTGCCATCAGTGCGGGACTTTTCACCGGGGAGCTGTTTTTT
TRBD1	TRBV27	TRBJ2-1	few	CASSSDRVYNEQFF	TGTGCCAGCAGTTCGGACAGGGTCTACAATGAGCAGTTCTTC
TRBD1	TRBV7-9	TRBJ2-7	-	CASSSLDRDSFYEQYF	TGTGCCAGCAGTTCTTTGGACAGGGACTCCTTCTACGAGCAGTACTTC
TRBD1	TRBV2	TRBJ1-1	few	CATSGQGPNTEAFF	TGTGCCACATCCGGACAGGGGCCGAACACTGAAGCTTTCTTT
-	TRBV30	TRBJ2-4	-	CAWSVLGGVYF	TGTGCCTGGAGTGTACTCGGGGGAGTATACTTC
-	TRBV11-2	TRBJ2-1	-	CASSLDTYNEQFF	TGTGCCAGCAGCTTAGACACTTACAATGAGCAGTTCTTC
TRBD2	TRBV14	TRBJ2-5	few	CASSQLIAGVETQYF	TGTGCCAGCAGCCAACTTATAGCGGGGGTAGAGACCCAGTACTTC
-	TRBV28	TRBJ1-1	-	CASSFRQLTEAFF	TGTGCCAGCAGTTTCAGACAGCTTACTGAAGCTTTCTTT
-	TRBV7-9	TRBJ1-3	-	CASSLVSGNTIYF	TGTGCCAGCAGCTTAGTATCTGGAAACACCATATATTTT
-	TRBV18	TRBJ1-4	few	CASSPGGTPEKLFF	TGTGCCAGCTCACCAGGAGGGACTCCAGAAAAACTGTTTTTT
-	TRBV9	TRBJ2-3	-	CASSPNPTGNVGDTQYF	TGTGCCAGCAGCCCAAATCCAACAGGCAATGTTGGGGATACGCAGTATTTT
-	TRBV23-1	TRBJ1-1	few	CASSPGGGSTEAFF	TGCGCCAGCAGTCCGGGGGGAGGAAGCACTGAAGCTTTCTTT
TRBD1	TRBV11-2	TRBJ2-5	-	CASSPRGQAQETQYF	TGTGCCAGCAGCCCACGTGGACAGGCTCAAGAGACCCAGTACTTC
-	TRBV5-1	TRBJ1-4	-	CASSTGTSDNEKLFF	TGCGCCAGCAGTACTGGGACTTCAGATAATGAAAAACTGTTTTTT